Listed below are T cell receptor beta chains from one sample, sequenced in a study of metastatic and nonmetastatic thyroid tumors. With MiXCR, TCRdb called clones anew from the PCR reads. Among around 14,000 clones listed, 3.6% were seen once. Sequences were obtained from tumor tissue. The origin of the receptors is a female donor with papillary thyroid cancer or a benign thyroid nodule (not recorded which). Some clones in this sample may be carry-over from other donors' samples. The CDR3 runs from the conserved cysteine through the conserved F or W. A D gene is named only where the DNA matches it firmly.

d_call: TRBD1; j_call: TRBJ1-2; v_call: TRBV7-9; cdr3_aa: CASSFTGGIGYTF
d_call: TRBD1; j_call: TRBJ1-2; v_call: TRBV20-1; cdr3_aa: CSAVRTGRVDGYTF
d_call: -; j_call: TRBJ1-2; v_call: TRBV28; cdr3_aa: CASNPRGASDLSGYTF
d_call: TRBD1; j_call: TRBJ2-7; v_call: TRBV6-1; cdr3_aa: CGIRDRGWGEQYF
d_call: -; j_call: TRBJ2-1; v_call: TRBV6-1; cdr3_aa: CASSFGDFNEQFF
d_call: -; j_call: TRBJ1-5; v_call: TRBV7-9; cdr3_aa: CASSLADNQPQHF
d_call: TRBD1; j_call: TRBJ1-2; v_call: TRBV6-2/TRBV6-3; cdr3_aa: CASSMPDRSYDGYTF
d_call: -; j_call: TRBJ1-1; v_call: TRBV20-1; cdr3_aa: CSASPTDTEAFF
d_call: TRBD1; j_call: TRBJ1-5; v_call: TRBV28; cdr3_aa: CASSLPTGGNQPQHF
d_call: -; j_call: TRBJ2-3; v_call: TRBV6-4; cdr3_aa: CASSDDPGTTDTQYF
d_call: TRBD1; j_call: TRBJ1-6; v_call: TRBV10-2; cdr3_aa: CASMPGQWNSPLHF
d_call: TRBD2; j_call: TRBJ2-7; v_call: TRBV12-3/TRBV12-4; cdr3_aa: CASSTSGRTYEQYF
d_call: -; j_call: TRBJ2-3; v_call: TRBV7-2; cdr3_aa: CASRVQGGGVSDTQYF
d_call: -; j_call: TRBJ1-2; v_call: TRBV28; cdr3_aa: CASSFPQGVYGYTF
d_call: TRBD2; j_call: TRBJ2-7; v_call: TRBV28; cdr3_aa: CASSTTSGPTAYEQYF
d_call: -; j_call: TRBJ1-2; v_call: TRBV11-3; cdr3_aa: CASSLEGGRGYGYTF
d_call: TRBD2; j_call: TRBJ2-7; v_call: TRBV5-1; cdr3_aa: CASSLAGLAGVPEQYF
d_call: -; j_call: TRBJ2-3; v_call: TRBV12-3/TRBV12-4; cdr3_aa: CASSSGGVWYF
d_call: -; j_call: TRBJ2-1; v_call: TRBV6-2/TRBV6-3; cdr3_aa: CASSGFLHNEQFF
d_call: -; j_call: TRBJ2-7; v_call: TRBV6-5; cdr3_aa: CASSYTSYEQYF
d_call: TRBD2; j_call: TRBJ2-1; v_call: TRBV10-2; cdr3_aa: CASSETSGRALYNEQFF
d_call: TRBD2; j_call: TRBJ2-7; v_call: TRBV11-1; cdr3_aa: CASSEFRREAYEQYF
d_call: TRBD1; j_call: TRBJ2-7; v_call: TRBV27; cdr3_aa: CATSDRTGLEQYF
d_call: TRBD1; j_call: TRBJ2-1; v_call: TRBV27; cdr3_aa: CASSLSGTGDEQFF
d_call: TRBD1; j_call: TRBJ1-1; v_call: TRBV6-1; cdr3_aa: CASSEATGGGSTEAFF
d_call: -; j_call: TRBJ1-5; v_call: TRBV6-1; cdr3_aa: CASSHKTGYSNQPQHF
d_call: TRBD2; j_call: TRBJ2-1; v_call: TRBV19; cdr3_aa: CASSITLGGSAGTRQFF
d_call: -; j_call: TRBJ1-5; v_call: TRBV19; cdr3_aa: CASRPQWGPQHF
d_call: -; j_call: TRBJ1-4; v_call: TRBV7-6; cdr3_aa: CASSLGSTSFEKLFF
d_call: TRBD2; j_call: TRBJ2-7; v_call: TRBV27; cdr3_aa: CASSSSGSGGYEQYF
d_call: -; j_call: TRBJ2-7; v_call: TRBV7-8; cdr3_aa: CASSLEGGAEYEQYF
d_call: -; j_call: TRBJ1-4; v_call: TRBV11-1; cdr3_aa: CASSSHSSTNEKLFF
d_call: TRBD1; j_call: TRBJ1-6; v_call: TRBV6-1; cdr3_aa: CAGRDRALLNSPLHF
d_call: -; j_call: TRBJ1-1; v_call: TRBV19; cdr3_aa: CASSSVLDTEAFF
d_call: TRBD1; j_call: TRBJ2-7; v_call: TRBV6-1; cdr3_aa: CASSEEGQGAYEQYF
d_call: TRBD1; j_call: TRBJ1-6; v_call: TRBV19; cdr3_aa: CASARDSNSPLHF